This T cell receptor beta chain comes out of a study of T cell changes during pregnancy in multiple sclerosis. Looked up from germline, CDR1 is SGHRS and CDR2 is YFSETQ. The CDR3 sequence is 13 residues long. V lost 4 bases and J 8 bases, leaving 15 bases between the germline ends. This table comes from immunoSEQ multiplex PCR, and its TCRdb copy is limited to in-frame clones, with some not included. The sample includes 95,000 to 100,000 clones, 91% of them seen just once. This chain uses TRBV5-1 with TRBJ1-1, with D possibly TRBD1 on 6 matching bases. The material was peripheral blood, obtained in the second trimester of pregnancy. The receptor comes from a female donor with multiple sclerosis, enrolled in a pregnancy study. The CDR3 is CASSADRIAEAFF. DNA of the CDR3: TGCGCCAGCAGCGCAGACAGGATTGCCGAAGCTTTCTTT.